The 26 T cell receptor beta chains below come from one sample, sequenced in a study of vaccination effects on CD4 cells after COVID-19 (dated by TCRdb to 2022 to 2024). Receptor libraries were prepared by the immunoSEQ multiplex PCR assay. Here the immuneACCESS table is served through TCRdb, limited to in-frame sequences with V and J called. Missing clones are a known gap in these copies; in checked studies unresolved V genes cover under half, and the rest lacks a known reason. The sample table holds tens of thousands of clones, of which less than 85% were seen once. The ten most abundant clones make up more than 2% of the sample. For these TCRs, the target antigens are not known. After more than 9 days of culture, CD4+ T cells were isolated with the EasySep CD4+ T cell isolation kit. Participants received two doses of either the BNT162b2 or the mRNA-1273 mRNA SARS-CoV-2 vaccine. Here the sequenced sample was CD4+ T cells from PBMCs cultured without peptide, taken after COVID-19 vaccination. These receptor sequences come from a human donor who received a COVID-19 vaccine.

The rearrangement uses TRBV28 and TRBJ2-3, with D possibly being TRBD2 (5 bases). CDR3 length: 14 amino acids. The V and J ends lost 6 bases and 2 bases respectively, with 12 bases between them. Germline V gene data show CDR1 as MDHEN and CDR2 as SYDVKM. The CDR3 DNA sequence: TGTGCCAGCAGGCCGACTACTTCCACAGATACGCAGTATTTT. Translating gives CASRPTTSTDTQYF.

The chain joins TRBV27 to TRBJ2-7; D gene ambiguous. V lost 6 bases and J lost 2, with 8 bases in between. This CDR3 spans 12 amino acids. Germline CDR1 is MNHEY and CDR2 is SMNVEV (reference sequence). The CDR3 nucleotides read TGTGCCAGCAGAACCCCGACCTACGAGCAGTACGTC. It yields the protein CASRTPTYEQYV.

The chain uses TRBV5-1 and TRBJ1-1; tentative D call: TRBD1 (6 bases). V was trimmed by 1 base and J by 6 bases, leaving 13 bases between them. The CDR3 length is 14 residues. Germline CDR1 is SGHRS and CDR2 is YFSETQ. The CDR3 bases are TGCGCCAGCAGCTTGACAGGGCTGGGGGCTGAAGCTTTCTTT. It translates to CASSLTGLGAEAFF.

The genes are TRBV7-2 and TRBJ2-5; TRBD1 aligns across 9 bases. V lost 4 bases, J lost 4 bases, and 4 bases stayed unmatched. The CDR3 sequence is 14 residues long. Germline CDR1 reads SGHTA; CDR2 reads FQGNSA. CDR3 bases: TGTGCCAGCAGCTCCCAGGGACAGGGAGAGACCCAGTACTTC. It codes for CASSSQGQGETQYF.

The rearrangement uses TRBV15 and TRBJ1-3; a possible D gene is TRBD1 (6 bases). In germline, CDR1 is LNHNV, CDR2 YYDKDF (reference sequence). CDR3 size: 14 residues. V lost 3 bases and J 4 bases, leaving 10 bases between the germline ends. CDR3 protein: CATSSTGPGNTIYF. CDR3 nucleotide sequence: TGTGCCACCAGCAGCACAGGGCCAGGAAACACCATATATTTT.

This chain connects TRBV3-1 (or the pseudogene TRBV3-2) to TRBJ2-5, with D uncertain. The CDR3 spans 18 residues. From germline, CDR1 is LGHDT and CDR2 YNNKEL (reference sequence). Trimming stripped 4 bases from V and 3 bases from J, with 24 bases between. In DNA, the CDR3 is TGTGCCAGCAGCCCTATGCGATTCGGGCCCGAAACTAAAGAGACCCAGTACTTC. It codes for CASSPMRFGPETKETQYF.

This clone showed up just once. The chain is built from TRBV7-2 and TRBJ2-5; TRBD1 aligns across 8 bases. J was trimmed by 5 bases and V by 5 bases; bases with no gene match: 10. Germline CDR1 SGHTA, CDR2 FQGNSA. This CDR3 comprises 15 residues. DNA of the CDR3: TGTGCCAGCAGCCACGGACAGGGTTGGGGGGAGACCCAGTACTTC. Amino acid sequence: CASSHGQGWGETQYF.

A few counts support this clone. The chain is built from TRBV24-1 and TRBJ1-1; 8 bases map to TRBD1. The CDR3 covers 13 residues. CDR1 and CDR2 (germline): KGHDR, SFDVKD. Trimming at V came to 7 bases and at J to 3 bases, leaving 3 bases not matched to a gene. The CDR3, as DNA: TGTGCCACCAGCCCGACAGGGGACACTGAAGCTTTCTTT. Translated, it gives CATSPTGDTEAFF.

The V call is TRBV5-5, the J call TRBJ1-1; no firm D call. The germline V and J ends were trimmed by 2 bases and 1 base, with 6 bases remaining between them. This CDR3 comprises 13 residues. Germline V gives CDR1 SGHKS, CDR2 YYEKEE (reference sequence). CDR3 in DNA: TGTGCCAGCAGCTTCGATCGGAACACTGAAGCTTTCTTT. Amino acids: CASSFDRNTEAFF.

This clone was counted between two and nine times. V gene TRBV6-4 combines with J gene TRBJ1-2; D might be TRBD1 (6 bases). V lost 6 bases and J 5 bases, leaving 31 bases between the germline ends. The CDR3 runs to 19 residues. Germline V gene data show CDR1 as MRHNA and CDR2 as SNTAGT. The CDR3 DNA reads TGTGCCAGCAGCAACTGGGAGGGTTCTGGGATGGGGGGCCTTTATGGCTACACCTTC. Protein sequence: CASSNWEGSGMGGLYGYTF.

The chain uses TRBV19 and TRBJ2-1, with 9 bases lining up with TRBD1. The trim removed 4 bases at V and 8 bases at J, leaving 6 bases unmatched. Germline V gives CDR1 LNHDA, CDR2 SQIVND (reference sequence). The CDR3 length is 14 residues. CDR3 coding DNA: TGTGCCAGTAGTAGGGGACAGGGTTCGTATGAGCAGTTCTTC. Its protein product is CASSRGQGSYEQFF.

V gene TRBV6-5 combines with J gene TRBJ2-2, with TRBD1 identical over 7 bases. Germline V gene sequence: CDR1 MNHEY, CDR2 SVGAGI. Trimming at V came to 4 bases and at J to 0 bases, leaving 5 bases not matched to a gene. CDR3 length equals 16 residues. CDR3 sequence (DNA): TGTGCCAGCAGTTCCCTTGGGACAGCGAACACCGGGGAGCTGTTTTTT. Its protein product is CASSSLGTANTGELFF.

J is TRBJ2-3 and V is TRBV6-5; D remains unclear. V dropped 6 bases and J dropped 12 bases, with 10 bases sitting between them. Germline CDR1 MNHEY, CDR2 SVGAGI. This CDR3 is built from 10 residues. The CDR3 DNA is TGTGCCAGCAGCTGGCGGATACAGTATTTT. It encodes CASSWRIQYF.

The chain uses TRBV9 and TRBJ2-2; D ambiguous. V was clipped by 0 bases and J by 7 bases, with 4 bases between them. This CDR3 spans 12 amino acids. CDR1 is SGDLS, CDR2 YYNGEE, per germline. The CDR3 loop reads CASSVGVGELFF. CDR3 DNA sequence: TGTGCCAGCAGCGTAGGGGTCGGGGAGCTGTTTTTT.

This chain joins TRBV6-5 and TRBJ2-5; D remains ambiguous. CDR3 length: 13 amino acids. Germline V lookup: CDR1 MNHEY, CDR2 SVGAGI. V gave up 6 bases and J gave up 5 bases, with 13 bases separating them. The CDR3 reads CASSLKTVETQYF. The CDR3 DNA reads TGTGCCAGCAGCCTAAAAACTGTGGAGACCCAGTACTTC.

The CDR3 coding sequence is TGCAGTGCTAGTGTCAAGACAGGGAAGGAAAAACTGTTTTTT. The encoded protein is CSASVKTGKEKLFF. The genes are TRBV20-1 and TRBJ1-4, with TRBD1 matching over 7 bases. This CDR3 has 14 amino acids. Germline V CDR1 and CDR2: DFQATT, SNEGSKA (reference sequence). J lost 8 bases, V lost 3 bases, and 9 bases had no gene match.

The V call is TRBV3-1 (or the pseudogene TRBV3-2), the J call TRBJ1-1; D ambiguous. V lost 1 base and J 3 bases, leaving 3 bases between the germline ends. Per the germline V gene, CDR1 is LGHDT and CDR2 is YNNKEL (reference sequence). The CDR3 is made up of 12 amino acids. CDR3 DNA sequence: TGTGCCAGCAGCCAAGGGTACACTGAAGCTTTCTTT. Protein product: CASSQGYTEAFF.

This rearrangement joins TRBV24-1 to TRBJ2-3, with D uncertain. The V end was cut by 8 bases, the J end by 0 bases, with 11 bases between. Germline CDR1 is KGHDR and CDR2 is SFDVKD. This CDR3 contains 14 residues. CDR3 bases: TGTGCCACCAAAGCCGGCCTCAGCACAGATACGCAGTATTTT. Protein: CATKAGLSTDTQYF.

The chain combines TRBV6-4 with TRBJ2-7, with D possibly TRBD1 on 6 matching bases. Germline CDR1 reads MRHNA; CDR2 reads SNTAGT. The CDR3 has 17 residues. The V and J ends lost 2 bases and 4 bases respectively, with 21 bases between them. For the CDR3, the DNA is TGTGCCAGCAGTGACCAAATCGGACAGCTTAACCTGTACGAGCAGTACGTC. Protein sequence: CASSDQIGQLNLYEQYV.

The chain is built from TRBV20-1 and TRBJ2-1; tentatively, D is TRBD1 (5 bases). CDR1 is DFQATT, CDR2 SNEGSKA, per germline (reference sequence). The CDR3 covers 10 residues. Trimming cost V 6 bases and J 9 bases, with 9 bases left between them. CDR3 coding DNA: TGCAGTGCGCGTCAGGGTGAGCAGTTCTTC. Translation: CSARQGEQFF.

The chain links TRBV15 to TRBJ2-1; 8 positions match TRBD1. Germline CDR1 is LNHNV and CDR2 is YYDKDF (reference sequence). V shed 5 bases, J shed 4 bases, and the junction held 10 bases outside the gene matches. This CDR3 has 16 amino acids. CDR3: CATSHPGTGLYNEQFF. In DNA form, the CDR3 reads TGTGCCACCAGCCACCCCGGGACAGGATTATACAATGAGCAGTTCTTC.

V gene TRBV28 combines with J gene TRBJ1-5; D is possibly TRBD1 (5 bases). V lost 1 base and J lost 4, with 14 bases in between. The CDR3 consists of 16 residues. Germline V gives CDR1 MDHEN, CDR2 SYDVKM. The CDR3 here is CASSLFRAGLNQPQHF. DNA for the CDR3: TGTGCCAGCAGTTTATTCCGGGCAGGGCTGAATCAGCCCCAGCATTTT.

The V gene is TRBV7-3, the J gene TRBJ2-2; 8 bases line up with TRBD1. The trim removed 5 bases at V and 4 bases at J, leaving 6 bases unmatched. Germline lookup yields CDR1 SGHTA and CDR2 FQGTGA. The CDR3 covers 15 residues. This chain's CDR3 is CASSPDREGTGELFF. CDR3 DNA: TGTGCCAGCAGCCCGGACAGGGAAGGCACCGGGGAGCTGTTTTTT.

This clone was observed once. The CDR3 region is CASRRPGQDAYTF. The CDR3, as DNA: TGTGCCAGCAGACGCCCGGGACAGGATGCCTACACCTTC. The V gene is TRBV6-5, the J gene TRBJ1-2, with 8 positions matching TRBD1. Germline CDR1 and CDR2: MNHEY and SVGAGI. The trim removed 6 bases at V and 10 bases at J, leaving 10 bases unmatched. This CDR3 region has 13 residues.

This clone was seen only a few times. This CDR3 reads CASSPGGTGGTDTQYF. DNA of the CDR3: TGTGCCAGCAGTCCTGGCGGGACAGGGGGGACAGATACGCAGTATTTT. This chain joins TRBV28 and TRBJ2-3; 11 nucleotides align to TRBD1. V trimming: 5 bases; J trimming: 3 bases; junction bases outside the gene matches: 7. Germline V gene data show CDR1 as MDHEN and CDR2 as SYDVKM. This CDR3 comprises 16 residues.

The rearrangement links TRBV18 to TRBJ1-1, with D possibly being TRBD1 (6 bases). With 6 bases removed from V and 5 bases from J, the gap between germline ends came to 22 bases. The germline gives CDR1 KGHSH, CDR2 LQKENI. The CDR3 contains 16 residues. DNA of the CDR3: TGTGCCAGCTCCGACACGGTCGGGGGGCGTGGGACTGAAGCTTTCTTT. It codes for CASSDTVGGRGTEAFF. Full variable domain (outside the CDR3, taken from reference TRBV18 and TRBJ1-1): NAGVMQNPRHLVRRRGQEARLRCSPMKGHSHVYWYRQLPEEGLKFMVYLQKENIIDESGMPKERFSAEFPKEGPSILRIQQVVRGDSAAYFCASSDTVGGRGTEAFFGQGTRLTVV.